Shown below are 11 T cell receptor beta chains from a single sample sequenced in a study of OX40 agonist ivuxolimab in advanced cancers. Clones were read by immunoSEQ multiplex PCR, and TCRdb kept only the in-frame ones, dropping some. The sample includes about 7,300 clones, 75% to 90% of them seen just once. The sample consisted of CD4+ or CD8+ T cells sorted from blood, taken in a trial of the OX40 agonist ivuxolimab. The source is an adult with an advanced solid tumor such as melanoma, head and neck, liver or kidney cancer.

The V call is TRBV19, the J call TRBJ1-5; D unclear. This CDR3 spans 14 amino acids. Germline V lookup: CDR1 LNHDA, CDR2 SQIVND (reference sequence). Between the trimmed V and J ends, which lost 5 bases and 3 bases, there was a span of 11 bases. The CDR3 nucleotides are TGTGCCAGTAGTTTCGGGCCGAACAATCAGCCCCAGCATTTT. Its translation is CASSFGPNNQPQHF.

V is TRBV5-6 and J is TRBJ2-2; 9 nucleotides match TRBD1. The CDR3 totals 15 residues. Germline loops: CDR1 SGHDT, CDR2 YYEEEE. V shed 4 bases and J 4 bases; nucleotides not matched to a gene: 5. The CDR3 here is CASSVGQGSTGELFF. DNA of the CDR3: TGTGCCAGCAGCGTCGGACAGGGGTCCACCGGGGAGCTGTTTTTT.

The chain has TRBV4-1 and TRBJ2-7; D possibly matches TRBD1 or TRBD2 (5 bases each). The CDR3 spans 15 residues. The germline V and J ends were trimmed by 0 bases and 1 base, with 10 bases remaining between them. Germline CDR1 and CDR2: MGHRA and YSYEKL. CDR3 in DNA: TGCGCCAGCAGCCAAGATCTCTGGGGGTCCTACGAGCAGTACTTC. It yields the protein CASSQDLWGSYEQYF.

V gene TRBV4-1 combines with J gene TRBJ2-3; 14 nucleotides line up with TRBD2. The V gene's germline CDR1 is MGHRA and CDR2 YSYEKL. The CDR3 spans 17 residues. J was trimmed by 4 bases and V by 1 base; bases with no gene match: 4. In nucleotides, the CDR3 is TGCGCCAGCAGCCAAGGAAGACTAGCGGGGGGGGCAGATACGCAGTATTTT. It yields the protein CASSQGRLAGGADTQYF.

The rearrangement uses TRBV4-1 and TRBJ2-5; perhaps TRBD1 as D (5 bases). The end of the DNA aligns better with TRBJ2-7, so the J call may be wrong. The CDR3 loop spans 13 amino acids. Germline-derived CDR1 and CDR2 are MGHRA and YSYEKL. CDR3 protein: CASSQDKGYEQYF. Here the CDR3 DNA reads TGCGCCAGCAGCCAAGATAAGGGGTACGAGCAGTACTTC.

This chain joins TRBV7-9 and TRBJ2-2; D unclear. The CDR3 spans 13 residues. V lost 3 bases to trimming and J lost 6 bases, with 8 bases between them. Per germline, CDR1 SEHNR and CDR2 FQNEAQ (reference sequence). CDR3 residues: CASSFPWPGELFF. Written as DNA, the CDR3 is TGTGCCAGCAGCTTCCCATGGCCCGGGGAGCTGTTTTTT.

The chain couples TRBV7-9 to TRBJ2-7; unclear D gene. V was shortened by 1 base and J by 6 bases, with 4 bases between the two germline ends. The length of the CDR3 is 11 residues. Germline CDR1 and CDR2: SEHNR and FQNEAQ (reference sequence). CDR3 coding DNA: TGTGCCAGCAGCTTAGTCGGCGAGCAGTACTTC. Translating it yields CASSLVGEQYF. Full variable domain (remainder filled in from reference TRBV7-9 and TRBJ2-7): DTGVSQNPRHKITKRGQNVTFRCDPISEHNRLYWYRQTLGQGPEFLTYFQNEAQLEKSRLLSDRFSAERPKGSFSTLEIQRTEQGDSAMYLCASSLVGEQYFGPGTRLTVT.

By share of the sample, this clone is medium-sized. The rearrangement links TRBV27 to TRBJ2-7; D may be TRBD1 or TRBD2 (6 bases each). In germline, CDR1 is MNHEY, CDR2 SMNVEV (reference sequence). Trimming took 5 bases from V and 3 from J, leaving 11 bases between them. The CDR3 is 13 residues long. As DNA, the CDR3 is TGTGCCAGCAGTCCCGGGGGCGGCTACGAGCAGTACTTC. Its protein is CASSPGGGYEQYF.

This chain links TRBV27 with TRBJ2-1; D perhaps matches TRBD2 (6 bases). There are 17 residues in the CDR3. Germline V gene data show CDR1 as MNHEY and CDR2 as SMNVEV (reference sequence). V lost 5 bases to trimming and J lost 2 bases, with 19 bases between them. CDR3 amino acids: CASSPRRISGPYNEQFF. The DNA for the CDR3 is TGTGCCAGCAGTCCTCGAAGGATCAGCGGGCCCTACAATGAGCAGTTCTTC.

This chain links TRBV10-3 with TRBJ2-3; a weak D match, TRBD2 (6 bases). Between the trimmed V and J ends, which lost 2 bases and 6 bases, there was a span of 9 bases. Germline assignment: CDR1 ENHRY and CDR2 SYGVKD. The CDR3 extends over 13 amino acids. Here the CDR3 reads CAISETLADTQYF. CDR3 sequence (DNA): TGTGCCATCAGTGAGACCCTAGCGGATACGCAGTATTTT.

V usage is TRBV6-1 and J usage is TRBJ1-1, with D possibly matching TRBD1 (5 bases). The V gene's germline CDR1 is MNHNS and CDR2 SASEGT. The V and J ends lost 0 bases and 4 bases respectively, with 9 bases between them. This CDR3 has 14 amino acids. Here the CDR3 reads CASSEARGSTEAFF. CDR3 DNA sequence: TGTGCCAGCAGTGAAGCGCGGGGCAGCACTGAAGCTTTCTTT.